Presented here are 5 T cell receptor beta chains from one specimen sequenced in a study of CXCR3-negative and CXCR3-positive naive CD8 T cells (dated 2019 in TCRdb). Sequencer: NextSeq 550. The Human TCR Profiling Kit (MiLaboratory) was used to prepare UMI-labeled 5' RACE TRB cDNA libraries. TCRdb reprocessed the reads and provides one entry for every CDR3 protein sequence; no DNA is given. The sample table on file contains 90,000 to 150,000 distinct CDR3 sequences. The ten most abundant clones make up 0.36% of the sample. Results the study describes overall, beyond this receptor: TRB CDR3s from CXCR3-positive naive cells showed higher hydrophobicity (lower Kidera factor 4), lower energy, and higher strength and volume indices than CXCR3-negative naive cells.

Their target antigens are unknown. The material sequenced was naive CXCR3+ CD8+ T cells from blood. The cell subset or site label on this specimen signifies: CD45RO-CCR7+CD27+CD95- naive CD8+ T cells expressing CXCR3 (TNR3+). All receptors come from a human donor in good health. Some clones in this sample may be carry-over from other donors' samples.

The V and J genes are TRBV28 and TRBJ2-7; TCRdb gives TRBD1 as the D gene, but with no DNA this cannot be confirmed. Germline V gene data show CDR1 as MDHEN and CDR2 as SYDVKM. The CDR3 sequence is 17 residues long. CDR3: CASSLAGGYIQSYEQYF. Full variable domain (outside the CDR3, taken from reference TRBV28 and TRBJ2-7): DVKVTQSSRYLVKRTGEKVFLECVQDMDHENMFWYRQDPGLGLRLIYFSYDVKMKEKGDIPEGYSVSREKKERFSLILESASTNQTSMYLCASSLAGGYIQSYEQYFGPGTRLTVT.

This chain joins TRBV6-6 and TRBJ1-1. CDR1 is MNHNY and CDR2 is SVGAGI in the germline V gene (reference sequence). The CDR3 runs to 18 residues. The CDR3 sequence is CASSYSSGPTNGRTEAFF.

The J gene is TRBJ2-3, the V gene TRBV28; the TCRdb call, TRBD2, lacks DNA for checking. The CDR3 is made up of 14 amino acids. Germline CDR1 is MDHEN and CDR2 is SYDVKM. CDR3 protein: CASNEAALTDTQYF.

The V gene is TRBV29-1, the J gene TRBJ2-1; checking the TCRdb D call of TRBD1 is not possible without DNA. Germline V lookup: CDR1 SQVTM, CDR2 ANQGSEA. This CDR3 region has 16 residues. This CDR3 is CSVEDPDRLNYNEQFF.

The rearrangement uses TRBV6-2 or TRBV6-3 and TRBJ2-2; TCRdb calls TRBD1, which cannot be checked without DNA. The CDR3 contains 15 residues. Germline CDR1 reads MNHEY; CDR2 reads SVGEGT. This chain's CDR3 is CASVSGSAYTGELFF.